Shown below are 25 T cell receptor beta chains from a single sample sequenced in a study of T cell responses to AZD1222 COVID-19 vaccine. Data came from immunoSEQ multiplex PCR; TCRdb stores just in-frame clones and leaves some out. The repertoire holds 100,000 to 130,000 clones, with roughly 89% as singletons. The sample was peripheral blood, taken on day 0 of MenACWY control vaccination. The receptors derive from an adult in good health.

The chain links TRBV10-2 to TRBJ2-7; no clear D. CDR3 length: 15 residues. V gave up 0 bases and J gave up 0 bases, with 9 bases separating them. Germline V gene sequence: CDR1 WSHSY, CDR2 SAAADI. CDR3 loop: CASSESGWSSYEQYF. In DNA, the CDR3 is TGCGCCAGCAGTGAGTCCGGGTGGAGCTCCTACGAGCAGTACTTC.

The chain joins TRBV18 to TRBJ1-2, with no clear D. CDR1 and CDR2 from the germline V gene are KGHSH and LQKENI. V was cut by 2 bases and J by 0 bases, with 4 bases left in between. The CDR3 covers 13 residues. CDR3 sequence: CASSPIANYGYTF. As DNA, the CDR3 is TGTGCCAGCTCACCAATCGCTAACTATGGCTACACCTTC.

In this sample, this clone turned up a few times. V is TRBV4-3 and J is TRBJ1-5; D is ambiguous. CDR1 is LGHNA, CDR2 YSLEER, per germline. The CDR3 has 13 amino acids. Trimming took off 0 bases at V and 6 bases at J, with 6 bases between the two ends. In nucleotides, the CDR3 is TGCGCCAGCAGCCAAGATTCGAGTCAGCCCCAGCATTTT. Protein product: CASSQDSSQPQHF.

The chain carries TRBV5-1 and TRBJ1-1; D gene uncertain. The CDR3 has 13 residues. The germline V and J ends were trimmed by 0 bases and 6 bases, with 9 bases remaining between them. The germline V gene encodes CDR1 SGHRS and CDR2 YFSETQ. The CDR3, as DNA: TGCGCCAGCAGCTTGGAAGTAAGGTCTGAAGCTTTCTTT. The encoded protein is CASSLEVRSEAFF.

The chain joins TRBV7-9 to TRBJ2-1; D unclear. V lost 1 base, J lost 8 bases, and 6 bases lay in between. This CDR3 spans 12 amino acids. Germline V gene sequence: CDR1 SEHNR, CDR2 FQNEAQ (reference sequence). CDR3 loop: CASSLVPDEQFF. DNA for the CDR3: TGTGCCAGCAGCTTAGTACCAGATGAGCAGTTCTTC.

This clone came up once. This chain uses TRBV29-1 with TRBJ2-2; perhaps TRBD2 as D (6 bases). CDR3 size: 14 residues. Trimming removed 6 bases from V and 6 bases from J, with 17 bases in between. Germline V gene sequence: CDR1 SQVTM, CDR2 ANQGSEA. This chain's CDR3 is CSVEYNGSPGELFF. In DNA form, the CDR3 reads TGCAGCGTCGAATACAACGGGAGTCCCGGGGAGCTGTTTTTT.

This clone was observed a single time. The V and J genes are TRBV19 and TRBJ2-4, with D possibly being TRBD1 or TRBD2 (6 bases each). Germline CDR1 and CDR2: LNHDA and SQIVND (reference sequence). The V and J ends lost 8 bases and 1 base respectively, with 15 bases between them. This CDR3 has 15 residues. Written as DNA, the CDR3 is TGTGCCAGTGAAAGTCGGGGGCCGGCCAAAAACATTCAGTACTTC. Its translation is CASESRGPAKNIQYF. The variable domain in full, completed from reference TRBV19 and TRBJ2-4, reads DGGITQSPKYLFRKEGQNVTLSCEQNLNHDAMYWYRQDPGQGLRLIYYSQIVNDFQKGDIAEGYSVSREKKESFPLTVTSAQKNPTAFYLCASESRGPAKNIQYFGAGTRLSVL.

The gene calls are TRBV9 and TRBJ1-6; 8 bases agree with TRBD1. CDR1 is SGDLS and CDR2 is YYNGEE in the germline V gene. This CDR3 has 17 amino acids. V dropped 4 bases and J dropped 2; count of bases not matched to a gene: 8. The CDR3 protein is CASSPRTGTTYNSPLHF. DNA for the CDR3: TGTGCCAGCAGCCCTAGGACAGGGACGACCTATAATTCACCCCTCCACTTT. Based on the CDR3 plus reference TRBV9 and TRBJ1-6, the full variable domain is DSGVTQTPKHLITATGQRVTLRCSPRSGDLSVYWYQQSLDQGLQFLIQYYNGEERAKGNILERFSAQQFPDLHSELNLSSLELGDSALYFCASSPRTGTTYNSPLHFGNGTRLTVT.

The V call is TRBV5-5, the J call TRBJ2-7; perhaps TRBD2 as D (6 bases). V lost 5 bases and J lost 5, with 11 bases in between. CDR1 and CDR2 from the germline V gene are SGHKS and YYEKEE (reference sequence). The CDR3 is 12 amino acids. The CDR3 coding sequence is TGTGCCAGCAGGGGGGGATCACACGAGCAGTACTTC. Translated: CASRGGSHEQYF. The whole variable domain, remainder taken from reference TRBV5-5 and TRBJ2-7, is DAGVTQSPTHLIKTRGQQVTLRCSPISGHKSVSWYQQVLGQGPQFIFQYYEKEERGRGNFPDRFSARQFPNYSSELNVNALLLGDSALYLCASRGGSHEQYFGPGTRLTVT.

This CDR3 is CASSSNTGLDTEAFF. The CDR3 coding sequence is TGTGCCAGCAGCTCTAACACAGGGTTGGACACTGAAGCTTTCTTT. The chain combines TRBV7-3 with TRBJ1-1; TRBD1 might be the D (6 bases). The CDR3 loop spans 15 amino acids. Germline CDR1 and CDR2: SGHTA and FQGTGA. V was trimmed by 4 bases and J by 3 bases, leaving 15 bases between them.

The V gene is TRBV28, the J gene TRBJ1-3; unclear D gene. CDR1 is MDHEN, CDR2 SYDVKM, per germline. V was trimmed by 5 bases and J by 0 bases, leaving 11 bases between them. The CDR3 is 15 residues long. In nucleotides, the CDR3 is TGTGCCAGCAGTCCGACACTTTCCTCTGGAAACACCATATATTTT. Its translation is CASSPTLSSGNTIYF.

The V gene is TRBV11-2, the J gene TRBJ1-1, with unresolved D. Per germline, CDR1 SGHAT and CDR2 FQNNGV. The CDR3 contains 14 residues. V gave up 1 base and J gave up 0 bases, with 6 bases separating them. CDR3 sequence: CASSLASMNTEAFF. CDR3 nucleotides: TGTGCCAGCAGCTTAGCCAGCATGAACACTGAAGCTTTCTTT.

The chain employs TRBV6-1 and TRBJ1-1, with a weak D call TRBD1 (5 bases). This CDR3 has 15 residues. The V and J ends lost 3 bases and 0 bases respectively, with 11 bases between them. Germline CDR1 reads MNHNS; CDR2 reads SASEGT. In DNA form, the CDR3 reads TGTGCCAGCAGTGAGGCAGGGAAGGTGAACACTGAAGCTTTCTTT. Translation gives CASSEAGKVNTEAFF.

CDR3 region: CASSPSGDNTGELFF. In DNA, the CDR3 is TGTGCCAGCAGCCCAAGCGGGGACAACACCGGGGAGCTGTTTTTT. The rearrangement uses TRBV7-9 and TRBJ2-2; TRBD2 matches at 7 bases. Germline assignment: CDR1 SEHNR and CDR2 FQNEAQ (reference sequence). This CDR3 contains 15 residues. With 5 bases clipped from V and 2 bases from J, the junction kept 5 bases outside the gene matches.

The CDR3 loop is CASSRGPTLYNEQFF. The CDR3 nucleotides are TGCGCCAGCAGCCGTGGGCCCACCCTCTACAATGAGCAGTTCTTC. V is TRBV4-1 and J is TRBJ2-1; no clear D. V lost 4 bases and J 3 bases, leaving 13 bases between the germline ends. Germline V gene lookup returns CDR1 MGHRA and CDR2 YSYEKL. The CDR3 has 15 residues.

This chain links TRBV27 with TRBJ1-1; perhaps TRBD1 as D (5 bases). CDR3 size: 16 residues. V lost 0 bases and J lost 3, with 14 bases in between. CDR1 and CDR2 (germline): MNHEY, SMNVEV (reference sequence). In DNA, the CDR3 is TGTGCCAGCAGTTTATCGAGGGACGTCTTACACACTGAAGCTTTCTTT. The encoded protein is CASSLSRDVLHTEAFF.

The chain links TRBV7-9 to TRBJ1-2; 10 nucleotides line up with TRBD1. With V trimmed by 1 base and J by 8 bases, 7 bases remained unmatched. The V gene's germline CDR1 is SEHNR and CDR2 FQNEAQ (reference sequence). This CDR3 has 15 amino acids. The CDR3 bases are TGTGCCAGCAGCTTAGGTGACAGGGGGCGCGGAGGCTACACCTTC. The encoded protein is CASSLGDRGRGGYTF. The whole variable domain, remainder taken from reference TRBV7-9 and TRBJ1-2, is DTGVSQNPRHKITKRGQNVTFRCDPISEHNRLYWYRQTLGQGPEFLTYFQNEAQLEKSRLLSDRFSAERPKGSFSTLEIQRTEQGDSAMYLCASSLGDRGRGGYTFGSGTRLTVV.

This clone was detected only a few times. The chain uses TRBV5-1 and TRBJ2-3; perhaps TRBD2 as D (6 bases). CDR1 and CDR2 from the germline V gene are SGHRS and YFSETQ. The length of the CDR3 is 14 residues. The ends were cut back, 2 bases at V and 2 bases at J, with 9 bases in the middle. The CDR3 here is CASSLLAPTDTQYF. The CDR3 DNA reads as TGCGCCAGCAGCTTACTAGCTCCCACAGATACGCAGTATTTT.

This sequence joins TRBV29-1 and TRBJ1-1; the D gene is possibly TRBD1 (6 bases). Trimming left V 7 bases short and J 3 bases short, with 12 bases between. This CDR3 is 12 amino acids long. Per germline, CDR1 SQVTM and CDR2 ANQGSEA. The CDR3 nucleotides read TGCAGCGCTAACAGGGAATACACTGAAGCTTTCTTT. Its translation is CSANREYTEAFF.

The chain has TRBV27 and TRBJ2-7; TRBD2 might be the D (5 bases). The CDR3 spans 14 residues. V shed 4 bases and J shed 0 bases, with 10 bases lying between them. The germline V gene has CDR1 MNHEY and CDR2 SMNVEV (reference sequence). The CDR3 spells CASSSNRDSYEQYF. CDR3 DNA sequence: TGTGCCAGCAGTTCTAACCGGGACTCCTACGAGCAGTACTTC.

The chain uses TRBV28 and TRBJ1-2; D gene unclear. CDR3 length equals 12 residues. Germline CDR1 and CDR2: MDHEN and SYDVKM. V gave up 8 bases and J gave up 4 bases, with 11 bases separating them. This CDR3 is CASRSEGYGYTF. CDR3 bases: TGTGCCAGCCGCTCGGAGGGCTATGGCTACACCTTC.

This chain links TRBV6-1 with TRBJ1-5; 11 bases agree with TRBD1. CDR1 is MNHNS, CDR2 SASEGT, per germline. The CDR3 extends over 18 amino acids. V shed 4 bases, J shed 1 base, and the junction held 9 bases outside the gene matches. CDR3 in DNA: TGTGCCAGCAGTGCCCGGACAGGGGGCGCTGACAGCAATCAGCCCCAGCATTTT. Amino acid sequence: CASSARTGGADSNQPQHF.

The chain uses TRBV3-1 (or the pseudogene TRBV3-2) and TRBJ2-1; maybe TRBD2 (6 bases). The CDR3 spans 12 residues. Germline CDR1 and CDR2: LGHDT and YNNKEL (reference sequence). The V and J ends lost 4 bases and 15 bases respectively, with 16 bases between them. CDR3 sequence: CASSLAGTPGFF. The CDR3 nucleotides are TGTGCCAGCAGCCTCGCCGGGACTCCGGGGTTCTTC.

This clone occurred a few times. This chain links TRBV7-9 with TRBJ1-2; 7 bases line up with TRBD1. V dropped 7 bases and J dropped 5; count of bases not matched to a gene: 16. Germline CDR1 SEHNR, CDR2 FQNEAQ (reference sequence). The CDR3 runs to 16 residues. This CDR3 reads CASTILGTGERYGYTF. The DNA for the CDR3 is TGTGCCAGCACCATCTTAGGTACAGGGGAGAGGTATGGCTACACCTTC.

The chain has TRBV27 and TRBJ2-7, with TRBD2 identical over 8 bases. This CDR3 spans 16 amino acids. Losses at the gene ends were 6 bases for V and 7 bases for J; bases not matched to a gene: 17. Germline V CDR1 and CDR2: MNHEY, SMNVEV (reference sequence). The CDR3, as DNA: TGTGCCAGCAGCCGTCCCCCCACTAGCGGAGGGGTGGAGCAGTACTTC. Its protein product is CASSRPPTSGGVEQYF.